The 8 T cell receptor beta chains in this list originate from one sample, sequenced in a study of OX40 agonist ivuxolimab in advanced cancers. Library preparation employed the immunoSEQ multiplex PCR assay. TCRdb carries this immuneACCESS record with in-frame sequences only. Its versions omit some clonotypes, under half of them owing to an unresolved V gene in the studies checked, with the rest unexplained. For this sample there are tens of thousands of clones; approximately 90% appear just once. Approximately 10% of the sample comes from the top ten. Sequenced material: CD4+ or CD8+ T cells sorted from blood, taken in a trial of the OX40 agonist ivuxolimab. The receptors were gathered from an adult with an advanced solid tumor such as melanoma, head and neck, liver or kidney cancer.

V is TRBV10-2 and J is TRBJ2-2; 8 bases map to TRBD1. V trimming: 8 bases; J trimming: 4 bases; junction bases outside the gene matches: 18. This CDR3 contains 18 residues. CDR1 and CDR2 (germline): WSHSY, SAAADI. CDR3 DNA: TGCGCCAGCGGTGGCAGGGGGCGATTCATCGGCGGCACCGGGGAGCTGTTTTTT. It specifies CASGGRGRFIGGTGELFF.

This sequence joins TRBV28 and TRBJ1-1; TRBD1 might be the D (5 bases). This CDR3 spans 17 amino acids. Looked up from germline, CDR1 is MDHEN and CDR2 is SYDVKM. The V end lost 6 bases, the J end lost 4 bases, and 24 bases lay between the germline ends. CDR3: CASSPHSSGVFTTEAFF. The CDR3 region has the DNA TGTGCCAGCAGCCCTCATTCATCGGGGGTTTTTACCACTGAAGCTTTCTTT. Based on the CDR3 plus reference TRBV28 and TRBJ1-1, the full variable domain is DVKVTQSSRYLVKRTGEKVFLECVQDMDHENMFWYRQDPGLGLRLIYFSYDVKMKEKGDIPEGYSVSREKKERFSLILESASTNQTSMYLCASSPHSSGVFTTEAFFGQGTRLTVV.

The chain links TRBV7-9 to TRBJ2-2; D remains ambiguous. V dropped 4 bases and J dropped 5 bases, with 8 bases sitting between them. There are 13 residues in the CDR3. Germline V lookup: CDR1 SEHNR, CDR2 FQNEAQ (reference sequence). As DNA, the CDR3 is TGTGCCAGCAGCTCCGAGAGGACCGGGGAGCTGTTTTTT. The encoded protein is CASSSERTGELFF.

This clone came up once. The chain joins TRBV28 to TRBJ2-1; 13 bases line up with TRBD2. With V trimmed by 2 bases and J by 7 bases, 8 bases remained unmatched. This CDR3 is built from 17 residues. Germline V gene lookup returns CDR1 MDHEN and CDR2 SYDVKM. CDR3 region: CASSLVLRTSGSNEQFF. CDR3 in DNA: TGTGCCAGCAGTTTAGTGCTACGGACTAGCGGGAGTAATGAGCAGTTCTTC. Based on the CDR3 plus reference TRBV28 and TRBJ2-1, the full variable domain is DVKVTQSSRYLVKRTGEKVFLECVQDMDHENMFWYRQDPGLGLRLIYFSYDVKMKEKGDIPEGYSVSREKKERFSLILESASTNQTSMYLCASSLVLRTSGSNEQFFGPGTRLTVL.

The chain has TRBV4-2 and TRBJ2-7, with D maybe TRBD1 (8 bases). V shed 0 bases and J shed 5 bases, with 14 bases lying between them. Germline values: CDR1 LGHNA, CDR2 YNFKEQ. This CDR3 has 15 residues. This CDR3 reads CASSQDGQGGDEQYF. The CDR3 DNA sequence: TGTGCCAGCAGCCAAGACGGACAGGGAGGGGACGAGCAGTACTTC.

V and J are TRBV19 and TRBJ1-1; unclear D gene. Deletions cut 0 bases from V and 11 bases from J, with 10 bases between. Looked up from germline, CDR1 is LNHDA and CDR2 is SQIVND (reference sequence). The CDR3 loop spans 12 amino acids. The CDR3: CASSIEGGRAFF. In DNA form, the CDR3 reads TGTGCCAGTAGTATAGAAGGAGGGCGGGCTTTCTTT. The whole variable domain, remainder taken from reference TRBV19 and TRBJ1-1, is DGGITQSPKYLFRKEGQNVTLSCEQNLNHDAMYWYRQDPGQGLRLIYYSQIVNDFQKGDIAEGYSVSREKKESFPLTVTSAQKNPTAFYLCASSIEGGRAFFGQGTRLTVV.

V gene TRBV5-1 combines with J gene TRBJ2-7; D is uncertain. This CDR3 spans 13 amino acids. V lost 5 bases and J 3 bases, leaving 12 bases between the germline ends. Germline assignment: CDR1 SGHRS and CDR2 YFSETQ. In DNA, the CDR3 is TGCGCCAGCAGGGTAGGGCCCCGCTACGAGCAGTACTTC. It encodes CASRVGPRYEQYF.

This rearrangement joins TRBV27 to TRBJ2-2; D remains unclear. The germline CDR1 and CDR2 sequences are MNHEY and SMNVEV (reference sequence). The length of the CDR3 is 15 residues. The V end was cut by 2 bases, the J end by 0 bases, with 7 bases between. For the CDR3, the DNA is TGTGCCAGCAGTTTAATAGCTACGAACACCGGGGAGCTGTTTTTT. Amino acids: CASSLIATNTGELFF.